The next 19 T cell receptor beta chains were all read from a single sample in a study of T cell responses to AZD1222 COVID-19 vaccine. Generated by immunoSEQ multiplex PCR, the TCRdb table keeps only in-frame clones and is missing some. The sample holds some 100,000 clones, about 86% seen once. The starting material was peripheral blood, obtained on day 0 of AZD1222 vaccination. These receptors were collected from an adult in good health.

This clone has a handful of counts. The gene calls are TRBV3-1 (or the pseudogene TRBV3-2) and TRBJ1-1, with D unclear. The CDR3 has 14 amino acids. Germline V gene data show CDR1 as LGHDT and CDR2 as YNNKEL (reference sequence). The V gene lost 2 bases and the J gene lost 1 base, with 8 bases spanning the gap. CDR3 in amino acids: CASSQLGENTEAFF. DNA for the CDR3: TGTGCCAGCAGCCAATTGGGCGAGAACACTGAAGCTTTCTTT.

J is TRBJ1-4 and V is TRBV3-1 (or the pseudogene TRBV3-2); the D gene is possibly TRBD1 (6 bases). This CDR3 has 15 amino acids. V lost 1 base, J lost 6 bases, and 12 bases lay in between. Looked up from germline, CDR1 is LGHDT and CDR2 is YNNKEL (reference sequence). The CDR3 coding sequence is TGTGCCAGCAGCCAAGGGGGGGCAAAACATGAAAAACTGTTTTTT. It yields the protein CASSQGGAKHEKLFF.

The chain joins TRBV7-3 to TRBJ1-1; possibly TRBD1 for D (6 bases). The ends were cut back, 5 bases at V and 5 bases at J, with 12 bases in the middle. This CDR3 has 13 amino acids. The germline gives CDR1 SGHTA, CDR2 FQGTGA. DNA of the CDR3: TGTGCCAGCAGCCCCCAAAGGGGGACTGAAGCTTTCTTT. Protein product: CASSPQRGTEAFF.

The chain is built from TRBV6-4 and TRBJ2-1; 9 bases fit TRBD2. After removal of 0 bases from V and 5 bases from J, the junction contained 5 bases not matched to a gene. Germline V gene lookup returns CDR1 MRHNA and CDR2 SNTAGT. The CDR3 runs 16 residues. CDR3 region: CASSDSRRGGHNEQFF. The CDR3 nucleotides are TGTGCCAGCAGTGACTCGAGGCGGGGGGGCCACAATGAGCAGTTCTTC.

V usage is TRBV7-9 and J usage is TRBJ1-6; TRBD1 might be the D (6 bases). The germline V gene encodes CDR1 SEHNR and CDR2 FQNEAQ (reference sequence). The V and J ends lost 3 bases and 10 bases respectively, with 10 bases between them. The CDR3 has 13 residues. CDR3: CASSFGGQSPLHF. CDR3 nucleotides: TGTGCCAGCAGCTTTGGGGGGCAGTCACCCCTCCACTTT. Supplemented by reference TRBV7-9 and TRBJ1-6, the full variable domain reads DTGVSQNPRHKITKRGQNVTFRCDPISEHNRLYWYRQTLGQGPEFLTYFQNEAQLEKSRLLSDRFSAERPKGSFSTLEIQRTEQGDSAMYLCASSFGGQSPLHFGNGTRLTVT.

The chain combines TRBV5-6 with TRBJ2-6; 9 bases are a match to TRBD1. V was clipped by 3 bases and J by 0 bases; unmatched bases: 4. CDR3 length equals 17 residues. Germline CDR1 reads SGHDT; CDR2 reads YYEEEE. The CDR3, as DNA: TGTGCCAGCAGCTGGGACAGGGACTACTCTGGGGCCAACGTCCTGACTTTC. Residues: CASSWDRDYSGANVLTF.

The CDR3: CASSLRLAGDSYEQYF. The CDR3, as DNA: TGTGCCAGCAGCTTAAGACTAGCGGGGGACTCCTACGAGCAGTACTTC. The chain employs TRBV11-3 and TRBJ2-7, with 12 bases lining up with TRBD2. Germline loops: CDR1 SGHNT, CDR2 YENEEA. V shed 2 bases and J 0 bases; nucleotides not matched to a gene: 2. CDR3 length equals 16 residues.

This chain joins TRBV9 and TRBJ2-1, with a tentative D call TRBD2 (6 bases). V was cut by 0 bases and J by 3 bases, with 10 bases left in between. Per germline, CDR1 SGDLS and CDR2 YYNGEE. The CDR3 loop spans 15 amino acids. CDR3 sequence reads: CASSVDVSGYNEQFF. CDR3 sequence (DNA): TGTGCCAGCAGCGTAGACGTTAGCGGCTACAATGAGCAGTTCTTC.

The chain recombines TRBV7-9 with TRBJ2-2; 8 bases fit TRBD1. Germline assignment: CDR1 SEHNR and CDR2 FQNEAQ (reference sequence). V gave up 5 bases and J gave up 1 base; unmatched junction bases: 6. The CDR3 spans 16 residues. The CDR3 is CASSPRTGMNTGELFF. In DNA, the CDR3 is TGTGCCAGCAGCCCCCGGACAGGGATGAACACCGGGGAGCTGTTTTTT.

This clone was seen only once. This sequence joins TRBV10-1 and TRBJ1-3, with 11 bases matching TRBD1. CDR1 is WNHNN, CDR2 SYGVQD, per germline (reference sequence). V was pared by 8 bases and J by 0 bases, with 3 bases of the junction left unmatched. This CDR3 is built from 15 residues. CDR3 residues: CASGDRGTSGNTIYF. CDR3 nucleotide sequence: TGCGCCAGCGGGGACAGGGGGACCTCTGGAAACACCATATATTTT.

This clone occurred once. This rearrangement joins TRBV11-3 to TRBJ1-1; D gene ambiguous. Trimming took off 5 bases at V and 0 bases at J, with 7 bases between the two ends. The CDR3 totals 13 residues. Germline loops: CDR1 SGHNT, CDR2 YENEEA. The CDR3 bases are TGTGCCAGCAGCCAAAGCCTGAACACTGAAGCTTTCTTT. It translates to CASSQSLNTEAFF. Supplemented by reference TRBV11-3 and TRBJ1-1, the full variable domain reads EAGVVQSPRYKIIEKKQPVAFWCNPISGHNTLYWYLQNLGQGPELLIRYENEEAVDDSQLPKDRFSAERLKGVDSTLKIQPAELGDSAVYLCASSQSLNTEAFFGQGTRLTVV.

J is TRBJ2-5 and V is TRBV6-5; D may be TRBD1 or TRBD2 (6 bases each). Germline V gives CDR1 MNHEY, CDR2 SVGAGI. The CDR3 contains 13 residues. The CDR3 region has the DNA TGTGCTTCATCCAGGGGAGGTAGAGAGACCCAGTACTTC. Its translation: CASSRGGRETQYF.

Judged by abundance, this clone is medium-sized (0.01 to 0.1%). This rearrangement joins TRBV28 to TRBJ2-7; a possible D gene is TRBD2 (5 bases). Trimming stripped 6 bases from V and 2 bases from J, with 17 bases between. The germline V gene encodes CDR1 MDHEN and CDR2 SYDVKM. CDR3 length equals 15 residues. The DNA of the CDR3 is TGTGCCAGCAGGGCCCCGGGAACCGATCCCTACGAGCAGTACTTC. As protein: CASRAPGTDPYEQYF. Supplemented by reference TRBV28 and TRBJ2-7, the full variable domain reads DVKVTQSSRYLVKRTGEKVFLECVQDMDHENMFWYRQDPGLGLRLIYFSYDVKMKEKGDIPEGYSVSREKKERFSLILESASTNQTSMYLCASRAPGTDPYEQYFGPGTRLTVT.

The gene calls are TRBV6-1 and TRBJ2-5, with D perhaps TRBD1 (5 bases). Deletions cut 1 base from V and 6 bases from J, with 12 bases between. CDR1 and CDR2 from the germline V gene are MNHNS and SASEGT. The CDR3 consists of 14 residues. CDR3 sequence (DNA): TGTGCCAGCAGTGAAGGCAGGGTACTTCAGACCCAGTACTTC. Translation: CASSEGRVLQTQYF.

This clone came up a few times. The chain is built from TRBV6-6 and TRBJ1-2, with a tentative D call TRBD1 (5 bases). Germline V gives CDR1 MNHNY, CDR2 SVGAGI (reference sequence). Trimming shortened V by 6 bases and J by 5 bases, and 22 bases separated the two germline ends. CDR3 size: 16 residues. CDR3 amino acids: CASSDPHDSREYGYTF. In DNA, the CDR3 is TGTGCCAGCAGCGATCCTCACGACAGCCGTGAGTATGGCTACACCTTC.

This sequence joins TRBV5-1 and TRBJ1-4, with 7 bases fitting TRBD1. Per the germline V gene, CDR1 is SGHRS and CDR2 is YFSETQ. This CDR3 comprises 15 residues. Losses at the gene ends were 2 bases for V and 4 bases for J; bases not matched to a gene: 5. The CDR3 sequence: CASSFGTADNEKLFF. CDR3 sequence (DNA): TGCGCCAGCAGCTTCGGGACAGCAGATAATGAAAAACTGTTTTTT.

The chain has TRBV5-1 and TRBJ2-3; D remains ambiguous. Germline CDR1 is SGHRS and CDR2 is YFSETQ. This CDR3 spans 16 amino acids. V was trimmed by 0 bases and J by 0 bases, leaving 11 bases between them. DNA for the CDR3: TGCGCCAGCAGCTTGGGACCTCCTACTAGCACAGATACGCAGTATTTT. It codes for CASSLGPPTSTDTQYF.

The chain uses TRBV2 and TRBJ2-5, with TRBD2 identical over 8 bases. The CDR3 is 12 residues long. The J segment lost 7 bases and the V segment lost 8 bases, leaving 6 bases of the junction unmatched. Germline CDR1 and CDR2: SNHLY and FYNNEI. The CDR3 here is CASGAGVGTQYF. The CDR3 DNA follows: TGTGCCAGCGGAGCGGGGGTAGGGACCCAGTACTTC.

The chain joins TRBV7-7 to TRBJ2-5, with 7 bases identical to TRBD2. Germline V gives CDR1 SSHAT, CDR2 FNYEAQ (reference sequence). Trimming cost V 1 base and J 5 bases; bases outside gene matches: 10. CDR3 length: 16 residues. Written as DNA, the CDR3 is TGTGCCAGCAGCTTAGGGCCAGCGGGATTGTATGAGACCCAGTACTTC. Translating gives CASSLGPAGLYETQYF. Variable domain in full (rest from reference TRBV7-7 and TRBJ2-5): GAGVSQSPRYKVTKRGQDVTLRCDPISSHATLYWYQQALGQGPEFLTYFNYEAQPDKSGLPSDRFSAERPEGSISTLTIQRTEQRDSAMYRCASSLGPAGLYETQYFGPGTRLLVL.